A single sample is the source of the 6 T cell receptor beta chains below, sequenced in a study of cytomegalovirus exposure and HLA in healthy donors. The data were produced by immunoSEQ multiplex PCR, yet TCRdb's version contains in-frame clones alone and is incomplete. The data show over 120,000 clones, just under 90% seen once. Sequencing was performed on PBMCs. These receptors came from a woman under 40 in good health and CMV-seropositive.

This chain uses TRBV21-1 with TRBJ1-2; the D call of TRBD1 is as the table states it, not checked on the DNA. TRBV21-1 constitutes a pseudogene. The CDR3 is made up of 16 amino acids. CDR3 residues: CASSIGRGRMGNGYTF. The DNA of the CDR3 is TGTGCCAGCAGCATAGGCAGGGGGCGCATGGGGAATGGCTACACCTTC.

This clone was seen more than once but under ten times. CDR3 loop: CASSLNRYGYTF. The CDR3 region has the DNA TGTGCCAGCAGCTTGAACCGGTATGGCTACACCTTC. The chain uses TRBV5-6 and TRBJ1-2; D not certain. In germline, CDR1 is SGHDT, CDR2 YYEEEE. V was clipped by 1 base and J by 5 bases, with 6 bases between them. CDR3 length equals 12 residues.

The CDR3 reads CASSLGLRGSTGELFF. Here the CDR3 DNA reads TGTGCCAGCAGCTTGGGTCTCAGGGGGTCTACCGGGGAGCTGTTTTTT. The rearrangement joins TRBV5-6 to TRBJ2-2; 7 bases agree with TRBD1. Germline V gene sequence: CDR1 SGHDT, CDR2 YYEEEE. Losses at the gene ends were 0 bases for V and 5 bases for J; bases not matched to a gene: 7. This CDR3 contains 16 residues.

The chain couples TRBV10-3 to TRBJ2-3, with 7 nucleotides matching TRBD2. Germline CDR1 ENHRY, CDR2 SYGVKD. With V trimmed by 6 bases and J by 6 bases, 9 bases remained unmatched. The CDR3 is made up of 14 amino acids. In DNA, the CDR3 is TGTGCCATCAGGGGGGGGACCTCTCGGGATACGCAGTATTTT. This translates into CAIRGGTSRDTQYF.

V gene TRBV11-3 combines with J gene TRBJ2-7, with D unclear. This CDR3 region has 13 residues. Germline CDR1 SGHNT, CDR2 YENEEA. V was trimmed by 1 base and J by 7 bases, leaving 11 bases between them. CDR3 DNA sequence: TGTGCCAGCAGCTTAGTGGCGGAAGATGAGCAGTACTTC. The encoded protein is CASSLVAEDEQYF.

CDR3 sequence (DNA): TGCGCCAGCAGCGGGCGGACAGGGTGGGAGACCCAGTACTTC. Residues: CASSGRTGWETQYF. The rearrangement uses TRBV5-1 and TRBJ2-5, with 8 bases fitting TRBD1. From germline, CDR1 is SGHRS and CDR2 YFSETQ. The CDR3 contains 14 residues. Trimming cost V 4 bases and J 5 bases; bases outside gene matches: 7.